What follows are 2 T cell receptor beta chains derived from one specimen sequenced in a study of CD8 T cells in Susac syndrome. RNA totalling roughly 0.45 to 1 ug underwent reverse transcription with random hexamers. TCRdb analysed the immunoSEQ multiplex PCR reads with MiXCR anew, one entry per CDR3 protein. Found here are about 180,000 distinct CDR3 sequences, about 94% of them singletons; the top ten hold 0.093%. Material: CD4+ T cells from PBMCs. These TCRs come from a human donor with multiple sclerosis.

The chain's CDR3 is CASSSPPWDGYTF. The CDR3 DNA sequence: TGTGCCAGCAGCTCCCCCCCGTGGGATGGCTACACCTTC. V and J are TRBV7-2 and TRBJ1-2; no clear D gene. The CDR3 runs 13 residues. CDR1 and CDR2 (germline): SGHTA, FQGNSA. V lost 4 bases to trimming and J lost 6 bases, with 12 bases between them.

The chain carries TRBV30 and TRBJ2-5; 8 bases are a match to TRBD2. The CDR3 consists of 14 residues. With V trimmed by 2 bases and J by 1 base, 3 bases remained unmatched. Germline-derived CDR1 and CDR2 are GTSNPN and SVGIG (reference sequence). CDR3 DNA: TGTGCCTGGAGTCGCGGGGGGAGCCAAGAGACCCAGTACTTC. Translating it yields CAWSRGGSQETQYF.